A selection of T cell receptor beta chains follows, all from one sample in a study of PD-1 blockade in classical Hodgkin lymphoma. The data were produced by immunoSEQ multiplex PCR, yet TCRdb's version contains in-frame clones alone and is incomplete. The profile shows about 4,200 clones, around 80% of them singletons. The sample consisted of peripheral blood mononuclear cells (PBMCs), taken at baseline. Receptors were obtained from a human donor with classical Hodgkin lymphoma. The CDR3 runs from the conserved cysteine through the conserved F or W. D genes are given only for firm matches. Part of the rows lack a size; the others show once, few, many or a class for expanded clones.

DNA: TGTGCCAGCAGCTTAGGGGAGTCAGGGGACACTGAAGCTTTCTTT; CDR3: CASSLGESGDTEAFF; size: NA; J: TRBJ1-1; D: NA; V: TRBV7-6
DNA: TGTGCCAGCAGCTTGCAGTGGGAAGGCGGGAGAACGGATACGCAGTATTTT; CDR3: CASSLQWEGGRTDTQYF; size: NA; J: TRBJ2-3; D: TRBD2; V: TRBV5-5
DNA: TGTGCCAGCAGTGACACGGGCCTCCCGCCCGCTAGCAATCAGCCCCAGCATTTT; CDR3: CASSDTGLPPASNQPQHF; size: NA; J: TRBJ1-5; D: NA; V: TRBV6-1
DNA: TGTGCCAGCAGCTTCCAGGGGGGCCTCGGAAACACCATATATTTT; CDR3: CASSFQGGLGNTIYF; size: NA; J: TRBJ1-3; D: TRBD1; V: TRBV7-9
DNA: TGTGCCAGCAGTGAATCCCTCAACAGCCTCGTTCAAAACGAGCAGTACTTC; CDR3: CASSESLNSLVQNEQYF; size: NA; J: TRBJ2-7; D: NA; V: TRBV2
DNA: TGTGCCAGCAATACAGGAGTCTCCTACAATGAGCAGTTCTTC; CDR3: CASNTGVSYNEQFF; size: NA; J: TRBJ2-1; D: NA; V: TRBV6-1
DNA: TGTGCCAGCAGCCAAGATTTGGTTCCGGGACTAGCGGGGGGTGTCATCTCCTACGAGCAGTACTTC; CDR3: CASSQDLVPGLAGGVISYEQYF; size: NA; J: TRBJ2-7; D: TRBD2; V: TRBV4-2
DNA: TGTGCCAGCAGCGCCCAACTTAGCGGGGGGAAAGAGACCCAGTACTTC; CDR3: CASSAQLSGGKETQYF; size: NA; J: TRBJ2-5; D: TRBD2; V: TRBV7-2
DNA: TGCGCCAGCAGCATACGGGGACAGGGGAAAGAGACCCAGTACTTC; CDR3: CASSIRGQGKETQYF; size: few; J: TRBJ2-5; D: TRBD1; V: TRBV5-1
DNA: TGTGCCAGCAGCCACGGGACCGGTAGATTGAACACTGAAGCTTTCTTT; CDR3: CASSHGTGRLNTEAFF; size: NA; J: TRBJ1-1; D: NA; V: TRBV7-9
DNA: TGTGCCAGCAGCTTCATGCCCCTATACGAGCAGTACTTC; CDR3: CASSFMPLYEQYF; size: NA; J: TRBJ2-7; D: NA; V: TRBV11-2
DNA: TGTGCCAGCAGCCCACGCAAGGGGGGACAGGCCTACGAGCAGTACTTC; CDR3: CASSPRKGGQAYEQYF; size: NA; J: TRBJ2-7; D: TRBD1; V: TRBV7-6
DNA: TGTGCCAGCAGCCAAACCCCATCGGCCAACTATGGCTACACCTTC; CDR3: CASSQTPSANYGYTF; size: NA; J: TRBJ1-2; D: NA; V: TRBV14
DNA: TGTGCCAGCAACCTAGCGGGAGCCAATGAGCAGTTCTTC; CDR3: CASNLAGANEQFF; size: few; J: TRBJ2-1; D: TRBD2; V: TRBV5-6
DNA: TGCGCCAGCAGCTCCGGACAGGGGAATCAGCCCCAGCATTTT; CDR3: CASSSGQGNQPQHF; size: NA; J: TRBJ1-5; D: TRBD1; V: TRBV5-1
DNA: TGTGCCAGCAGCCAGGGCCCACAGTATGGCTACACCTTC; CDR3: CASSQGPQYGYTF; size: NA; J: TRBJ1-2; D: NA; V: TRBV25-1
DNA: TGTGCCAGTAGTATCTTACAGGAGGGGAATCAGCCCCAGCATTTT; CDR3: CASSILQEGNQPQHF; size: NA; J: TRBJ1-5; D: NA; V: TRBV19
DNA: TGTGCCAGCAGCGCGTCCCGGGCCCCGCAATCCAACATGTGGGAGCAGTACTTC; CDR3: CASSASRAPQSNMWEQYF; size: NA; J: TRBJ2-7; D: NA; V: TRBV9
DNA: TGTGCCAGTAGGTTACAGGGGGGACCTAACTATGGCTACACCTTC; CDR3: CASRLQGGPNYGYTF; size: once; J: TRBJ1-2; D: TRBD1; V: TRBV19
DNA: TGTGCCAGCAGTAAAGGACAGGTTTCAGATACGCAGTATTTT; CDR3: CASSKGQVSDTQYF; size: NA; J: TRBJ2-3; D: TRBD1; V: TRBV2
DNA: TGTGCCAGCAGGCCGGGGCCCACCTACGAGCAGTACTTC; CDR3: CASRPGPTYEQYF; size: once; J: TRBJ2-7; D: NA; V: TRBV28
DNA: TGTGCCAGCAGTTTAAGTCTGGGGGCGCACTATGGCTACACCTTC; CDR3: CASSLSLGAHYGYTF; size: NA; J: TRBJ1-2; D: NA; V: TRBV28
DNA: TGTGCCAGCAGCTTATGGGAAAAGGACAATGAGCAGTTCTTC; CDR3: CASSLWEKDNEQFF; size: NA; J: TRBJ2-1; D: NA; V: TRBV7-9
DNA: TGTGCCAGCAGTGATTGGGGAGGGGACACTGAAGCTTTCTTT; CDR3: CASSDWGGDTEAFF; size: NA; J: TRBJ1-1; D: NA; V: TRBV6-4
DNA: TGTGCCAGCAGCTGGGCAGGGGAGGATCAGCCCCAGCATTTT; CDR3: CASSWAGEDQPQHF; size: once; J: TRBJ1-5; D: NA; V: TRBV5-5
DNA: TGTGCCAGTTCACAGGGGACCTATAGGAGCAATCAGCCCCAGCATTTT; CDR3: CASSQGTYRSNQPQHF; size: once; J: TRBJ1-5; D: TRBD1; V: TRBV19
DNA: TGTGCCAGCAGCTGTGGGATCTCACAAAGTCGGGCCAACGTCCTGACTTTC; CDR3: CASSCGISQSRANVLTF; size: NA; J: TRBJ2-6; D: NA; V: TRBV7-6
DNA: TGTGCCAGCAGTTTATACGGAGTAGAGGGCACTGAAGCTTTCTTT; CDR3: CASSLYGVEGTEAFF; size: NA; J: TRBJ1-1; D: NA; V: TRBV28
DNA: TGCGCCAGCAGTGAGTCGATGGACTTTCAAGAGACCCAGTACTTC; CDR3: CASSESMDFQETQYF; size: NA; J: TRBJ2-5; D: NA; V: TRBV10-1
DNA: TGTGCCAGCAGTTTGGGCCTTGGAAACACCATATATTTT; CDR3: CASSLGLGNTIYF; size: once; J: TRBJ1-3; D: NA; V: TRBV14
DNA: TGCAGCGTTGAAGCAGCGGGAGGGCACTACAATGAGCAGTTCTTC; CDR3: CSVEAAGGHYNEQFF; size: NA; J: TRBJ2-1; D: TRBD2; V: TRBV29-1
DNA: TGTGCCAGCACTATGCCCCAGGATACGCAGTATTTT; CDR3: CASTMPQDTQYF; size: NA; J: TRBJ2-3; D: NA; V: TRBV7-8
DNA: TGTGCCAGCAGCCAGGGGACTAGCGGGACCGGGGAGCTGTTTTTT; CDR3: CASSQGTSGTGELFF; size: NA; J: TRBJ2-2; D: TRBD2; V: TRBV7-2
DNA: TGTGCCAGCAGACATGGACAGTCCTACGAGCAGTACTTC; CDR3: CASRHGQSYEQYF; size: NA; J: TRBJ2-7; D: NA; V: TRBV7-5
DNA: TGTGCCAGCAGCTTATCCGGCTACGAGCAGTACTTC; CDR3: CASSLSGYEQYF; size: NA; J: TRBJ2-7; D: NA; V: TRBV7-9
DNA: TGCAGCGTTGACAGGGGGTCCCACGAGCAGTACTTC; CDR3: CSVDRGSHEQYF; size: NA; J: TRBJ2-7; D: TRBD1; V: TRBV29-1
DNA: TGTGCCAGTAGCGCAGGGGGCCTAGCGAATTCACCCCTCCACTTT; CDR3: CASSAGGLANSPLHF; size: few; J: TRBJ1-6; D: TRBD1; V: TRBV19
DNA: TGCGCCACCCAGGGACAGGGGGTCCGGACTGCGATTAACGAGCAGTACTTC; CDR3: CATQGQGVRTAINEQYF; size: NA; J: TRBJ2-7; D: TRBD1; V: TRBV5-1
DNA: TGTGCCAGCAGCTTCGACAGGGGCAATGAGCAGTTCTTC; CDR3: CASSFDRGNEQFF; size: NA; J: TRBJ2-1; D: TRBD1; V: TRBV5-5
DNA: TGTGCCAGCTCACGGGGGGGATCCGGGCAGAGTTTACCCCTCCACTTT; CDR3: CASSRGGSGQSLPLHF; size: NA; J: TRBJ1-6; D: NA; V: TRBV18
DNA: TGTGCCAGCAGTGTATCCGGGGCACAGGGAGGCTACACCTTC; CDR3: CASSVSGAQGGYTF; size: NA; J: TRBJ1-2; D: NA; V: TRBV25-1
DNA: TGTGCCAGTAGTAGTGCAGGCGGGTACGAGCAGTACTTC; CDR3: CASSSAGGYEQYF; size: NA; J: TRBJ2-7; D: NA; V: TRBV19
DNA: TGTGCCAGCAGTGAAGGCGGAACGGAAGATGAAAAACTGTTTTTT; CDR3: CASSEGGTEDEKLFF; size: NA; J: TRBJ1-4; D: NA; V: TRBV2
DNA: TGTGCCAGCAGTCTCGAGGACGACTCCTACGAGCAGTACTTC; CDR3: CASSLEDDSYEQYF; size: few; J: TRBJ2-7; D: NA; V: TRBV6-5
DNA: TGTGCCTGGAGTGTACGGGGAGGGTATGGCTACACCTTC; CDR3: CAWSVRGGYGYTF; size: NA; J: TRBJ1-2; D: NA; V: TRBV30
DNA: TGTGCCAGCAGCGAACAGGCGAACACCGGGGAGCTGTTTTTT; CDR3: CASSEQANTGELFF; size: NA; J: TRBJ2-2; D: NA; V: TRBV7-9
DNA: TGTGCCAGCAGTCCCAAGGGAAGGGGGAAGACTGAAGCTTTCTTT; CDR3: CASSPKGRGKTEAFF; size: NA; J: TRBJ1-1; D: NA; V: TRBV2
DNA: TGTGCCAGCAGCTTGAAATCAGGGTGGGGGAATGAAAAACTGTTTTTT; CDR3: CASSLKSGWGNEKLFF; size: NA; J: TRBJ1-4; D: NA; V: TRBV5-6
DNA: TGCGCCAGCAGCACCGGGACTAGATCCGATGAGCAGTTCTTC; CDR3: CASSTGTRSDEQFF; size: NA; J: TRBJ2-1; D: TRBD2; V: TRBV5-1
DNA: TGTGCCAGCAGTTTATGGGCCGGGACCCCCGAAGAGCAGTACTTC; CDR3: CASSLWAGTPEEQYF; size: large; J: TRBJ2-7; D: NA; V: TRBV27
DNA: TGCGCCAGCAGCATCGGGACTAACACTGAAGCTTTCTTT; CDR3: CASSIGTNTEAFF; size: few; J: TRBJ1-1; D: NA; V: TRBV5-1
DNA: TGTGCCAGCTTCGAGACCGGACTGAACTATGGCTACACCTTC; CDR3: CASFETGLNYGYTF; size: NA; J: TRBJ1-2; D: NA; V: TRBV6-6
DNA: TGTGCCAGCAGCCAACTGGACAGGGCTTCCGGGGAGCTGTTTTTT; CDR3: CASSQLDRASGELFF; size: NA; J: TRBJ2-2; D: TRBD1; V: TRBV7-9
DNA: TGTGCCAACAGTGCACACAGGGACGAGCAGTACTTC; CDR3: CANSAHRDEQYF; size: NA; J: TRBJ2-7; D: NA; V: TRBV2